The 19 T cell receptor beta chains below were found in one sample sequenced in a study of cytomegalovirus exposure and HLA in healthy donors. Here immunoSEQ multiplex PCR was the method, and the copy in TCRdb shows in-frame clones only, minus some. Of about 170,000 clones detected, approximately 86% appear once; the ten largest clones hold approximately 2.1%. The sample taken for sequencing was PBMCs. The receptors here all came from a woman aged 18-30 years in good health and CMV-seronegative.

This sequence joins TRBV9 and TRBJ2-3, with 8 bases aligning to TRBD2. Germline values: CDR1 SGDLS, CDR2 YYNGEE. After removal of 2 bases from V and 1 base from J, the junction contained 3 bases not matched to a gene. The CDR3 spans 15 residues. The CDR3 loop reads CASSVGGAGTDTQYF. The CDR3 coding sequence is TGTGCCAGCAGCGTCGGGGGGGCCGGCACAGATACGCAGTATTTT.

In its sample, this clone was seen once. This chain uses TRBV5-1 with TRBJ2-7; D gene ambiguous. The CDR3 spans 15 residues. V was trimmed by 0 bases and J by 2 bases, leaving 12 bases between them. Germline CDR1 SGHRS, CDR2 YFSETQ. CDR3 nucleotide sequence: TGCGCCAGCAGCTTGGAAACAGCCCTGACCTACGAGCAGTACTTC. As protein: CASSLETALTYEQYF.

The genes are TRBV5-1 and TRBJ2-1; TRBD2 matches at 10 bases. Germline V gene sequence: CDR1 SGHRS, CDR2 YFSETQ. The CDR3 covers 15 residues. V gave up 3 bases and J gave up 6 bases; unmatched junction bases: 6. CDR3 region: CASSYGTSEANEQFF. CDR3 in DNA: TGCGCCAGCAGCTACGGGACTAGCGAGGCCAATGAGCAGTTCTTC.

A few counts support this clone. This rearrangement joins TRBV13 to TRBJ2-1; 12 bases line up with TRBD2. J gave up 12 bases and V 5 bases, and 14 bases lay outside the gene matches. The CDR3 is 16 amino acids. CDR1 and CDR2 (germline): PRHDT, FYEKMQ (reference sequence). DNA of the CDR3: TGTGCCAGCAGCCCCCCCCCGACTAGCGGGAGTGTCGTGCAGTTCTTC. This encodes CASSPPPTSGSVVQFF.

The rearrangement joins TRBV27 to TRBJ2-7, with TRBD1 matching 8 bases. The V gene end was trimmed by 6 bases and the J gene end by 7 bases; junction bases not matched to a gene: 23. CDR1 MNHEY and CDR2 SMNVEV come from the germline V gene (reference sequence). The CDR3 is 18 residues long. The CDR3 sequence: CASSEFPQSWTGPREQYF. CDR3 DNA sequence: TGTGCCAGCAGCGAGTTTCCCCAATCTTGGACAGGGCCTAGGGAGCAGTACTTC.

V is TRBV5-1 and J is TRBJ2-5; D gene unclear. Germline V gives CDR1 SGHRS, CDR2 YFSETQ. Trimming took off 0 bases at V and 4 bases at J, with 10 bases between the two ends. This CDR3 comprises 14 residues. In DNA form, the CDR3 reads TGCGCCAGCAGCTTGGCCGCTAGTAGAGAGACCCAGTACTTC. Its translation: CASSLAASRETQYF.

This clone occurred once. The chain is built from TRBV25-1 and TRBJ2-1; D is uncertain. The CDR3 is 12 amino acids. Trimming shortened V by 0 bases and J by 9 bases, and 6 bases separated the two germline ends. Germline CDR1 reads MGHDK; CDR2 reads SYGVNS. The CDR3 sequence is CASSEYIGEQFF. The DNA for the CDR3 is TGTGCCAGCAGTGAATACATCGGTGAGCAGTTCTTC.

This clone came up once. This chain joins TRBV4-1 and TRBJ2-3; 9 positions match TRBD1. Per germline, CDR1 MGHRA and CDR2 YSYEKL. V trimming: 10 bases; J trimming: 5 bases; junction bases outside the gene matches: 10. The CDR3 is 14 residues long. CDR3 protein: CATAQGAVGDTQYF. CDR3 bases: TGCGCCACCGCACAGGGGGCAGTGGGAGATACGCAGTATTTT.

V is TRBV19 and J is TRBJ1-2; TRBD1 is a possible D gene (5 bases). The V gene's germline CDR1 is LNHDA and CDR2 SQIVND (reference sequence). The CDR3 runs to 15 residues. Trimming cost V 4 bases and J 4 bases, with 16 bases left between them. The CDR3 nucleotides read TGTGCCAGTAGTAGAGGTGACAGCGCGCTCTATGGCTACACCTTC. Its translation: CASSRGDSALYGYTF.

The chain recombines TRBV13 with TRBJ2-7; TRBD2 aligns across 8 bases. The J segment lost 7 bases and the V segment lost 5 bases, leaving 16 bases of the junction unmatched. The CDR3 runs 16 residues. Germline V lookup: CDR1 PRHDT, CDR2 FYEKMQ (reference sequence). CDR3 DNA: TGTGCCAGCAGCCACCGACCGGGACTAGGGGTTGGGGAGCAGTACTTC. Protein: CASSHRPGLGVGEQYF.

The V gene is TRBV7-3, the J gene TRBJ2-3; D is uncertain. V was pared by 2 bases and J by 3 bases, with 9 bases between. This CDR3 spans 14 amino acids. Germline V CDR1 and CDR2: SGHTA, FQGTGA. The CDR3 DNA sequence: TGTGCCAGCAGCTTACAGTCCCCGACAGATACGCAGTATTTT. It encodes CASSLQSPTDTQYF.

This clone is a singleton in its sample. The chain employs TRBV19 and TRBJ1-3, with a weak D call TRBD1 (6 bases). The V and J ends lost 8 bases and 3 bases respectively, with 26 bases between them. The germline gives CDR1 LNHDA, CDR2 SQIVND (reference sequence). The CDR3 totals 18 residues. In nucleotides, the CDR3 is TGTGCCAGTTCGAACGCGAAGATTACCGGGACATATGGAAACACCATATATTTT. This codes for CASSNAKITGTYGNTIYF.

This chain uses TRBV27 with TRBJ1-5; 7 bases fit TRBD1. The V and J ends lost 8 bases and 1 base, in that order; junction bases with no gene match: 5. Germline lookup yields CDR1 MNHEY and CDR2 SMNVEV (reference sequence). The CDR3 has 14 amino acids. The DNA of the CDR3 is TGTGCCAGCGGGGGACAGTCCAGCAATCAGCCCCAGCATTTT. This gives the protein CASGGQSSNQPQHF.

The chain couples TRBV7-6 to TRBJ2-7, with D possibly matching TRBD2 (5 bases). The CDR3 length is 15 residues. Trimming cost V 5 bases and J 2 bases, with 16 bases left between them. The germline V gene encodes CDR1 SGHVS and CDR2 FNYEAQ. The CDR3: CASSRWPGTTYEQYF. CDR3 nucleotide sequence: TGTGCCAGCAGCCGGTGGCCGGGAACCACCTACGAGCAGTACTTC.

The DNA for the CDR3 is TGTGCCAGCAGTGAAGGGAGCAGCCGTAACTATGGCTACACCTTC. Amino acid sequence: CASSEGSSRNYGYTF. The J gene is TRBJ1-2, the V gene TRBV2; no reliable D call. CDR3 length equals 15 residues. V was pared by 1 base and J by 1 base, with 10 bases between. The germline CDR1 and CDR2 sequences are SNHLY and FYNNEI.

The chain links TRBV6-5 to TRBJ1-2; D unclear. V lost 5 bases, J lost 4 bases, and 11 bases lay in between. The CDR3 spans 13 residues. The germline CDR1 and CDR2 sequences are MNHEY and SVGAGI. The CDR3 region is CASSPHLSYGYTF. The CDR3 DNA sequence: TGTGCCAGCAGTCCCCACCTAAGCTATGGCTACACCTTC.

This sequence joins TRBV15 and TRBJ2-7; 7 bases are a match to TRBD2. CDR1 and CDR2 (germline): LNHNV, YYDKDF (reference sequence). The CDR3 consists of 17 residues. After removal of 0 bases from V and 7 bases from J, the junction contained 15 bases not matched to a gene. This CDR3 reads CATSREVVREGPREQYF. CDR3 coding DNA: TGTGCCACCAGCAGAGAAGTGGTCAGGGAGGGTCCGAGGGAGCAGTACTTC.

V gene TRBV5-1 combines with J gene TRBJ2-2; TRBD1 aligns across 9 bases. CDR3 length: 19 amino acids. The V gene end was trimmed by 4 bases and the J gene end by 1 base; junction bases not matched to a gene: 14. Germline V gives CDR1 SGHRS, CDR2 YFSETQ. CDR3 residues: CASSQRFIQGAKNTGELFF. The DNA for the CDR3 is TGCGCCAGCAGCCAAAGATTTATACAGGGGGCGAAGAACACCGGGGAGCTGTTTTTT.

In its sample, this clone was seen once. The chain joins TRBV5-6 to TRBJ2-3; tentatively, D is TRBD1 (5 bases). Trimming shortened V by 3 bases and J by 3 bases, and 11 bases separated the two germline ends. This CDR3 comprises 14 residues. The germline V gene has CDR1 SGHDT and CDR2 YYEEEE. CDR3 region: CASSSGLETDTQYF. CDR3 in DNA: TGTGCCAGCAGCTCAGGGTTGGAGACAGATACGCAGTATTTT.